This T cell receptor beta chain came from a study of CD8 T cells in Susac syndrome (dated by TCRdb to the late 2010s). Notes on the research overall: Whether CD8+ T cell activation and differentiation in Susac syndrome was antigen driven was tested using repertoire sequencing. The research as a whole found: The TCR sequencing and HLA analysis was acknowledged to have included a relatively small number of individuals.

The germline V gene (reference sequence) gives CDR1 as GTSNPN and CDR2 as SVGIG. The CDR3 covers 13 residues, taking in both the cysteine and the phenylalanine. CDR3 DNA is the only sequence kept; it has 39 bases, read in frame from the first base. The V and J ends are trimmed by 0 bases and 4 bases, leaving 7 bases between them. About this clonotype itself: The specificity of this receptor is unknown. No base qualities exist here, and no much larger clone lies one base off it.

Peripheral blood CD8+ and CD4+ T cells from healthy donors, Susac syndrome patients and multiple sclerosis patients were profiled by high-throughput TCR beta sequencing. Multiple sclerosis controls were treatment-naive patients with stable or active relapsing-remitting disease fulfilling revised McDonald criteria. Bulk CD8+ and CD4+ T cells were purified magnetically by negative isolation, whereas CD8+ TEMRA cells were enriched by FACS. Blood was collected in EDTA tubes and processed within 24 hours, with PBMCs isolated through density gradient centrifugation. PBMCs destined for TCR sequencing were cryopreserved in liquid nitrogen and later thawed in a 37 °C water bath. A purity of at least 90% was achieved for sorted or isolated CD4+, CD8+ and CD8+ TEMRA cells. RNA was extracted with the RNeasy kit and roughly 0.45 to 1 ug was reverse transcribed using random hexamers. The immunoSEQ multiplex PCR assay, covering 54 Vbeta and 13 Jbeta segments, was used to amplify TCR beta CDR3 regions. PCR amplification bias was corrected by using a synthetic template baseline for primer optimization and computational correction. Regarding the original processing steps: Only productive sequences were kept, with reads annotated to V, D and J genes according to IMGT and analyzed in immunoSEQ Analyzer. Clonality was calculated as one minus the Shannon entropy normalized by log2 of the number of productive unique sequences. For each patient and control, public and private clones were evaluated among the 100 most prevalent clones. A clone was defined as Susac-specific if it was absent from the healthy and MS cohorts, from approximately 980 published viral clones and from other ImmuneACCESS disease sequences. TCRdb cleaned the public reads at Q25 with fastp, built clones with MiXCR and kept in-frame beta chains. Rows are unified per CDR3 protein, each entry keeping the most common DNA and genes. TCRdb assigned the V and J calls; the authors' analysis was not used. The sample records 200,000 to 250,000 distinct CDR3 sequences, around 95% of which are singletons. 0.075% to 0.095% of the sample is held by the ten biggest clonotypes.

Recombination connected TRBV30 to TRBJ2-4; the D gene assignment is ambiguous. The TCR comes from a human donor with multiple sclerosis. Sequenced input: CD4+ T cells from PBMCs. The CDR3 loop reads CAWSVNGKNIQYF. The bases read TGTGCCTGGAGTGTCAACGGTAAAAACATTCAGTACTTC.